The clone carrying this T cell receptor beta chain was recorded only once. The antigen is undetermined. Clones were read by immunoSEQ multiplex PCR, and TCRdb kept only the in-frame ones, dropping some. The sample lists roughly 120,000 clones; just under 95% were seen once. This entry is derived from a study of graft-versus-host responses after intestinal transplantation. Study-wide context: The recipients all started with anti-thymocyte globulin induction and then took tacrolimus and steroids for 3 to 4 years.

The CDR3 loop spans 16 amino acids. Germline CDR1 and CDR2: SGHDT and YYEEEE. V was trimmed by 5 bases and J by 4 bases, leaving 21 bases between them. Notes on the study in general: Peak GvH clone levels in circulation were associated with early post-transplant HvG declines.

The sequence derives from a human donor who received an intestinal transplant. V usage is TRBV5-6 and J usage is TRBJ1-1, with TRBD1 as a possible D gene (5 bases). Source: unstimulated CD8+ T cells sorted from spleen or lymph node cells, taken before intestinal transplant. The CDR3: CASRRRGFEAGTEAFF. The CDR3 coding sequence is TGTGCCAGCAGGCGGAGGGGTTTTGAAGCGGGCACTGAAGCTTTCTTT. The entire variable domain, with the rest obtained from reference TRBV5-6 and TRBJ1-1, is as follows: DAGVTQSPTHLIKTRGQQVTLRCSPKSGHDTVSWYQQALGQGPQFIFQYYEEEERQRGNFPDRFSGHQFPNYSSELNVNALLLGDSALYLCASRRRGFEAGTEAFFGQGTRLTVV.